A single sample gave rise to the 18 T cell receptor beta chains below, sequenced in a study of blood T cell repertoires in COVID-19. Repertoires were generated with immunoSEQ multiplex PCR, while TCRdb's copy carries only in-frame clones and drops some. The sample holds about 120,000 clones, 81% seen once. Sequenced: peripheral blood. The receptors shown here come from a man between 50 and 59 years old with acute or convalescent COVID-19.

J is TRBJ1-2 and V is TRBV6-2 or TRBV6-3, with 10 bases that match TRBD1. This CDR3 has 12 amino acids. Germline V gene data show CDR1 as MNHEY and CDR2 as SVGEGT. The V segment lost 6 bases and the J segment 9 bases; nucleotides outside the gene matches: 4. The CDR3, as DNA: TGTGCCAGCAGCGGACAGGGGGTGAGCTACACCTTC. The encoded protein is CASSGQGVSYTF.

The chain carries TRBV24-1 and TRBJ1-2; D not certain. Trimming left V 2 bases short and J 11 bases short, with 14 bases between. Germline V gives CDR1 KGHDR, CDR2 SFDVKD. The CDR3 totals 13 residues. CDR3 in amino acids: CATSDSVQGRYTF. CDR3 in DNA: TGTGCCACCAGTGATTCCGTCCAAGGGAGGTACACCTTC.

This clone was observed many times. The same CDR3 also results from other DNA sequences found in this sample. The CDR3 nucleotides read TGTGCCAGTAGTATCACGGGTGCTAACTATGGCTACACCTTC. Translating it yields CASSITGANYGYTF. The rearrangement links TRBV19 to TRBJ1-2; D gene unclear. Germline loops: CDR1 LNHDA, CDR2 SQIVND (reference sequence). The CDR3 contains 14 residues. The V and J ends lost 3 bases and 0 bases respectively, with 8 bases between them. Combining the CDR3 with reference TRBV19 and TRBJ1-2 gives the whole variable domain DGGITQSPKYLFRKEGQNVTLSCEQNLNHDAMYWYRQDPGQGLRLIYYSQIVNDFQKGDIAEGYSVSREKKESFPLTVTSAQKNPTAFYLCASSITGANYGYTFGSGTRLTVV.

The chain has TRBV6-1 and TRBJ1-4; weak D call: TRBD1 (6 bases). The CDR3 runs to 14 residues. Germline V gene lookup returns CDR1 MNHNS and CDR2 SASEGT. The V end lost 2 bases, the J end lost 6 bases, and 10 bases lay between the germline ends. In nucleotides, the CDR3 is TGTGCCAGCAGTGAAATCACAGGGTATGAAAAACTGTTTTTT. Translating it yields CASSEITGYEKLFF.

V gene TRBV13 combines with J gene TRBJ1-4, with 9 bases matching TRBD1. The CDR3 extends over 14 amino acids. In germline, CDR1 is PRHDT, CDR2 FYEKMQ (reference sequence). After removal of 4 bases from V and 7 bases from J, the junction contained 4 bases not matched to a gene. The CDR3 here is CASSSTGGGEKLFF. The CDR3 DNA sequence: TGTGCCAGCAGCTCGACAGGGGGAGGTGAAAAACTGTTTTTT.

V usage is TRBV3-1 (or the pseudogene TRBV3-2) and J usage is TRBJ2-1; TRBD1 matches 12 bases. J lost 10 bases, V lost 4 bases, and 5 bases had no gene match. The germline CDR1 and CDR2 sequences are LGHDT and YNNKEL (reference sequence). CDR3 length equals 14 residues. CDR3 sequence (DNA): TGTGCCAGCAGCCCGGGACAGGGGGCGCAAGAGCAGTTCTTC. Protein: CASSPGQGAQEQFF.

The CDR3 DNA is TGCGCCAGCAGCCCCGGGACACAACAACAAGAGACCCAGTACTTC. Protein product: CASSPGTQQQETQYF. V and J are TRBV5-1 and TRBJ2-5, with D possibly TRBD1 on 6 matching bases. Trimming pared 4 bases from V and 2 bases from J, leaving 15 bases between. The V gene's germline CDR1 is SGHRS and CDR2 YFSETQ. This CDR3 region has 15 residues.

CDR3 region: CASKSQGNTEAFF. CDR3 sequence (DNA): TGTGCCAGTAAATCACAGGGAAACACTGAAGCTTTCTTT. J is TRBJ1-1 and V is TRBV19, with D possibly TRBD1 on 6 matching bases. Germline assignment: CDR1 LNHDA and CDR2 SQIVND (reference sequence). This CDR3 comprises 13 residues. V was trimmed by 7 bases and J by 2 bases, leaving 11 bases between them.

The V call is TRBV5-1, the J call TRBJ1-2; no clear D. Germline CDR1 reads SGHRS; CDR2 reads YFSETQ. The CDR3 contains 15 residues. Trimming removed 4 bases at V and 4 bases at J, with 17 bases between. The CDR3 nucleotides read TGCGCCAGCAGCCCTTCGTATACAGCCGTCTATGGCTACACCTTC. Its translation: CASSPSYTAVYGYTF.

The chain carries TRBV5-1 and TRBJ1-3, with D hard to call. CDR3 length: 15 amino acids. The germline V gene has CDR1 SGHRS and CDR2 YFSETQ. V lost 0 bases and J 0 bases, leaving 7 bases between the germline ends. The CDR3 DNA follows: TGCGCCAGCAGCTTGGAACCCGGCTCTGGAAACACCATATATTTT. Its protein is CASSLEPGSGNTIYF.

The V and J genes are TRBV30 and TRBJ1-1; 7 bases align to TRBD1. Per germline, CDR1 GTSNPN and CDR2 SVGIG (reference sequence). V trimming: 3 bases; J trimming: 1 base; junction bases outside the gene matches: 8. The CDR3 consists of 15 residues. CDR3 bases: TGTGCCTGGAGCGGAATAGGGACAGCGAACACTGAAGCTTTCTTT. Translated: CAWSGIGTANTEAFF.

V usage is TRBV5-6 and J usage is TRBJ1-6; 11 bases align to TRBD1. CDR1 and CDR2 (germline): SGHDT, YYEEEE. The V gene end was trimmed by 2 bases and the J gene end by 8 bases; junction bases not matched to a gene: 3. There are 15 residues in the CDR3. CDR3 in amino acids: CASSLRTGGDSPLHF. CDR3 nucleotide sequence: TGTGCCAGCAGCTTACGGACAGGGGGCGATTCACCCCTCCACTTT.

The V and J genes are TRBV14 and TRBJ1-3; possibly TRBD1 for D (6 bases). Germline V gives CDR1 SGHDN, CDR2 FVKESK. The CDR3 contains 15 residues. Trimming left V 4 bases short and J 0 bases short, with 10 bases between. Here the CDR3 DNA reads TGTGCCAGCAGCCGCCAGGGGAGCTCTGGAAACACCATATATTTT. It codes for CASSRQGSSGNTIYF. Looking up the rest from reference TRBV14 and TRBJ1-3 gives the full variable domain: EAGVTQFPSHSVIEKGQTVTLRCDPISGHDNLYWYRRVMGKEIKFLLHFVKESKQDESGMPNNRFLAERTGGTYSTLKVQPAELEDSGVYFCASSRQGSSGNTIYFGEGSWLTVV.

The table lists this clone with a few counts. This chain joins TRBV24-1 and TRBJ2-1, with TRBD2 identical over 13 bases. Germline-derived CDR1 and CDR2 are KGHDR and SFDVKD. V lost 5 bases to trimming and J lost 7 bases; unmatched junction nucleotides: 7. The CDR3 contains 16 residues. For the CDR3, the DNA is TGTGCCACCAGTGCAATACTAGCGGGGGGGGATAATGAGCAGTTCTTC. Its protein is CATSAILAGGDNEQFF.

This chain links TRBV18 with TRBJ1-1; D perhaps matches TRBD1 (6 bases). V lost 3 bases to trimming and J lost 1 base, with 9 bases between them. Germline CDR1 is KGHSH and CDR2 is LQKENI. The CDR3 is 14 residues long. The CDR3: CASSPAGANTEAFF. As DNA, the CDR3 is TGTGCCAGCTCACCCGCAGGGGCGAACACTGAAGCTTTCTTT.

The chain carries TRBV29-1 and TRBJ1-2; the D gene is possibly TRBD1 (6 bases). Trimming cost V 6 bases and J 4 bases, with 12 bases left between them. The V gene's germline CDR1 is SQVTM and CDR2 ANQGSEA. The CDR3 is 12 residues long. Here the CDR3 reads CSVDRERYGYTF. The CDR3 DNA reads TGCAGCGTGGACAGAGAGCGCTATGGCTACACCTTC.

The CDR3 sequence is CASSLLGSAAGNTIYF. CDR3 coding DNA: TGTGCCAGCAGCTTACTTGGGTCCGCGGCTGGAAACACCATATATTTT. The chain carries TRBV5-6 and TRBJ1-3; no definite D call. Trimming left V 2 bases short and J 2 bases short, with 14 bases between. The germline V gene encodes CDR1 SGHDT and CDR2 YYEEEE. This CDR3 spans 16 amino acids.

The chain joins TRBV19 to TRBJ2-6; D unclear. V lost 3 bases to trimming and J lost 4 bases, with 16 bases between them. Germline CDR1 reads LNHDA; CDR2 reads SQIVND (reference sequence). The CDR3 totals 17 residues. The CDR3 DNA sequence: TGTGCCAGTAGTATGGTATTTTCGGGTACCGGGGCCAACGTCCTGACTTTC. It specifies CASSMVFSGTGANVLTF.